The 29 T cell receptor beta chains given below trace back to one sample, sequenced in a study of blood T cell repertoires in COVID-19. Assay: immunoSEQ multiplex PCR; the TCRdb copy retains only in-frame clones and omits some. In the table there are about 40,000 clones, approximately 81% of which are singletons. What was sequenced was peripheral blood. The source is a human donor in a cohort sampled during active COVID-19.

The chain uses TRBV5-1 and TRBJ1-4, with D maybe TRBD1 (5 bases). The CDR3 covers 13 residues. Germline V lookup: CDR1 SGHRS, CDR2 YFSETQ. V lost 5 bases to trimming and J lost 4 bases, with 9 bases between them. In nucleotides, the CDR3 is TGCGCCAGCAGGCGGGGGATTAATGAAAAACTGTTTTTT. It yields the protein CASRRGINEKLFF.

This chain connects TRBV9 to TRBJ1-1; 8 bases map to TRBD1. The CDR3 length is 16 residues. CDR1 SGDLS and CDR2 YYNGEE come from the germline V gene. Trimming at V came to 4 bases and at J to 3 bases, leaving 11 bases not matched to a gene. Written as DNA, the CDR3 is TGTGCCAGCAGCCCCAGGGCAGGGGGCGCGGACACTGAAGCTTTCTTT. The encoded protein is CASSPRAGGADTEAFF.

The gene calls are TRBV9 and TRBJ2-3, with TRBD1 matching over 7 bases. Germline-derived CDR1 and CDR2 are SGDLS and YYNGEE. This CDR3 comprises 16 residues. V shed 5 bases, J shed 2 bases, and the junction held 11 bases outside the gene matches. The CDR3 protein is CASSKGDRAFTDTQYF. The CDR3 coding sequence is TGTGCCAGCAGTAAAGGGGACAGAGCCTTCACAGATACGCAGTATTTT.

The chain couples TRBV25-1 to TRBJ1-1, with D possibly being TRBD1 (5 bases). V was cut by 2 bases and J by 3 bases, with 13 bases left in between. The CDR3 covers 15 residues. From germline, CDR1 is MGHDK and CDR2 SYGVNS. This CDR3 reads CASSELTGQHTEAFF. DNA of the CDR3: TGTGCCAGCAGTGAACTTACAGGCCAGCACACTGAAGCTTTCTTT.

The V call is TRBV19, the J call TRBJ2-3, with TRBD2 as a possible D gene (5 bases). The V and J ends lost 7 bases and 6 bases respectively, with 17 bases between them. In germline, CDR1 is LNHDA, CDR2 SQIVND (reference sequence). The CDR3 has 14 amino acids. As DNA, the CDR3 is TGTGCCAGTAACTCAGGTGGACTCGTGGATACGCAGTATTTT. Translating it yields CASNSGGLVDTQYF. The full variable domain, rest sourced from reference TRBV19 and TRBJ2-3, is DGGITQSPKYLFRKEGQNVTLSCEQNLNHDAMYWYRQDPGQGLRLIYYSQIVNDFQKGDIAEGYSVSREKKESFPLTVTSAQKNPTAFYLCASNSGGLVDTQYFGPGTRLTVL.

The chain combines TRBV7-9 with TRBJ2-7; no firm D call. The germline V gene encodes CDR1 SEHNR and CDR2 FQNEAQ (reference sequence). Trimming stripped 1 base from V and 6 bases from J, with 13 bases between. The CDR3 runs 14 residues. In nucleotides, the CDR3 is TGTGCCAGCAGCTTAGAAGGCAGACCAGGCGAGCAGTACTTC. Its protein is CASSLEGRPGEQYF.

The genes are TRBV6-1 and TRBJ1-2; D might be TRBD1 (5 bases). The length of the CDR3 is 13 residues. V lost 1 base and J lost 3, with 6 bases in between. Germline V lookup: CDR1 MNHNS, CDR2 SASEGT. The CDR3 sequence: CASSEEGYYGYTF. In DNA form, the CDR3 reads TGTGCCAGCAGTGAAGAGGGGTACTATGGCTACACCTTC.

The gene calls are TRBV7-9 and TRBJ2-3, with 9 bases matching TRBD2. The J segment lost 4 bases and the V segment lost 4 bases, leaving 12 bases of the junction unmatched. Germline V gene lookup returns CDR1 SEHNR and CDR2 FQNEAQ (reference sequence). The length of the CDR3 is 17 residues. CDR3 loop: CASSSPSGGGGADTQYF. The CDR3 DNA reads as TGTGCCAGCAGCTCACCCTCCGGCGGGGGGGGCGCAGATACGCAGTATTTT.

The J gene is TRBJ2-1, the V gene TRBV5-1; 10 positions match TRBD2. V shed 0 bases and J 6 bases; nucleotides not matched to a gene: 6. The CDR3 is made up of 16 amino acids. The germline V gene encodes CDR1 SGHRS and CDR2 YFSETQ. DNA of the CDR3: TGCGCCAGCAGCTTGGCAGCGGGGGGGCCTCTCAATGAGCAGTTCTTC. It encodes CASSLAAGGPLNEQFF.

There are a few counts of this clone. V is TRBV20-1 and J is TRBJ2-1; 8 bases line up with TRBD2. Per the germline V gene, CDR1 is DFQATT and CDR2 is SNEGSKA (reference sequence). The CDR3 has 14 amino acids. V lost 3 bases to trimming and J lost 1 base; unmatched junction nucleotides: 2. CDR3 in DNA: TGCAGTGCTAGTGGCGGGGGGTCCTACAATGAGCAGTTCTTC. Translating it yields CSASGGGSYNEQFF.

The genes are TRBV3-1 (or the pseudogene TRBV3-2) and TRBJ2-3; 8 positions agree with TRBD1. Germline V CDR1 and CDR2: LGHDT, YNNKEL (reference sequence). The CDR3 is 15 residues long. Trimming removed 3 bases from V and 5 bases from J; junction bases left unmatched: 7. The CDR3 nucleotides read TGTGCCAGCAGCCAGGATGGACAGGGTGGAGATACGCAGTATTTT. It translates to CASSQDGQGGDTQYF.

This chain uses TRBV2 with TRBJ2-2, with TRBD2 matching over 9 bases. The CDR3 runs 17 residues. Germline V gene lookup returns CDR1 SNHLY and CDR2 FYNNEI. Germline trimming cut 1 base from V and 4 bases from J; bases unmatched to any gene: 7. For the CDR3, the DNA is TGTGCCAGCAGTGAAGGCGGGGGGGCCGATTTCACCGGGGAGCTGTTTTTT. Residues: CASSEGGGADFTGELFF.

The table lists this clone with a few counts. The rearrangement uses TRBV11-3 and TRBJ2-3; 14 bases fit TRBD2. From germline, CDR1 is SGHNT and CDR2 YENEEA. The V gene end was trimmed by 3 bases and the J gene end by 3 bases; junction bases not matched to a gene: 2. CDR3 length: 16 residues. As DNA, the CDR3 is TGTGCCAGCAGCTTCCGGACTAGCGGGGGGACAGATACGCAGTATTTT. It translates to CASSFRTSGGTDTQYF.

The DNA for the CDR3 is TGTGCCAGCTCACCACGGACAGGGGTAAATGAGCAGTTCTTC. Translation gives CASSPRTGVNEQFF. The V call is TRBV18, the J call TRBJ2-1, with TRBD1 matching 9 bases. The CDR3 is made up of 14 amino acids. J lost 7 bases, V lost 1 base, and 2 bases had no gene match. Germline V gives CDR1 KGHSH, CDR2 LQKENI.

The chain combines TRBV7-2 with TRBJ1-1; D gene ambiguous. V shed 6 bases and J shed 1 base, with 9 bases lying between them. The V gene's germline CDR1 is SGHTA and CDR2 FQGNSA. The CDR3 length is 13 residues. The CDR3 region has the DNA TGTGCCAGCAGGCCTATAAGGAACACTGAAGCTTTCTTT. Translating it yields CASRPIRNTEAFF.

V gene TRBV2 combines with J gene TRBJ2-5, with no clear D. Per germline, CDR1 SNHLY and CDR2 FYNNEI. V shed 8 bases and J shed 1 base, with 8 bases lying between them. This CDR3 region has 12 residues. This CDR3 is CASASGQETQYF. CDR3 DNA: TGTGCCAGCGCTTCGGGCCAAGAGACCCAGTACTTC. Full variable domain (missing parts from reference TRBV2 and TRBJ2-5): EPEVTQTPSHQVTQMGQEVILRCVPISNHLYFYWYRQILGQKVEFLVSFYNNEISEKSEIFDDQFSVERPDGSNFTLKIRSTKLEDSAMYFCASASGQETQYFGPGTRLLVL.

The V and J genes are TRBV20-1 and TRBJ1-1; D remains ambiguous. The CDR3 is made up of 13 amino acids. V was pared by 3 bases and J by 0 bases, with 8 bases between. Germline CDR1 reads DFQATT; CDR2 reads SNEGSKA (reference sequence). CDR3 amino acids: CSASWQLNTEAFF. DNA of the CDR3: TGCAGTGCTAGTTGGCAACTGAACACTGAAGCTTTCTTT.

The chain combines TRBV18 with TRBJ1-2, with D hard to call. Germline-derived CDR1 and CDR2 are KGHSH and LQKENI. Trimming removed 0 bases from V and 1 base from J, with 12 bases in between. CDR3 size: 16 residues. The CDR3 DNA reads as TGTGCCAGCTCACCACCGTGGAGACTCGGTAACTATGGCTACACCTTC. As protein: CASSPPWRLGNYGYTF. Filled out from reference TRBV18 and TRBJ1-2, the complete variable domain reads NAGVMQNPRHLVRRRGQEARLRCSPMKGHSHVYWYRQLPEEGLKFMVYLQKENIIDESGMPKERFSAEFPKEGPSILRIQQVVRGDSAAYFCASSPPWRLGNYGYTFGSGTRLTVV.

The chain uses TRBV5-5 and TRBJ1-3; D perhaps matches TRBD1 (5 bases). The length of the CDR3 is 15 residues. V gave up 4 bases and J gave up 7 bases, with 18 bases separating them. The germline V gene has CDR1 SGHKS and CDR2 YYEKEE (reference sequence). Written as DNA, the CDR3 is TGTGCCAGCAGCCGCTCGCAGGGAGCGGGGAACACCATATATTTT. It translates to CASSRSQGAGNTIYF.

CDR3 region: CASSLVELTNTGELFF. The CDR3 nucleotides are TGTGCCAGCAGCTTAGTAGAACTAACGAACACCGGGGAGCTGTTTTTT. V and J are TRBV11-2 and TRBJ2-2; D ambiguous. This CDR3 region has 16 residues. Trimming cost V 1 base and J 0 bases, with 9 bases left between them. Germline V CDR1 and CDR2: SGHAT, FQNNGV.

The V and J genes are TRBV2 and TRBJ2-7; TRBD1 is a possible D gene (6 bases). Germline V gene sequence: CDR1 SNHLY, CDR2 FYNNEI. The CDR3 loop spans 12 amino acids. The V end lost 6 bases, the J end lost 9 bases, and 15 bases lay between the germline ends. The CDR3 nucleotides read TGTGCCAGCAGCGGGACACCGGTTGGGCAGTACTTC. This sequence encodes CASSGTPVGQYF.

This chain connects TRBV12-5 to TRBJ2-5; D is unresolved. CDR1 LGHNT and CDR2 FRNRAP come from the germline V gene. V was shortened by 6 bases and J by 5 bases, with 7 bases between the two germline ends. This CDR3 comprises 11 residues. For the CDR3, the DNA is TGTGCTAGTGGCAACCGGGAGACCCAGTACTTC. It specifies CASGNRETQYF.

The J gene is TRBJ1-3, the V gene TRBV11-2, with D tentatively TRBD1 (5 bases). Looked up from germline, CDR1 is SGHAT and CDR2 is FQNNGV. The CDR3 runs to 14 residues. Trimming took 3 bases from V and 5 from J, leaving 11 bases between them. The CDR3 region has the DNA TGTGCCAGCAGCTTGTCAGGGCATAGAAACACCATATATTTT. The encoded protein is CASSLSGHRNTIYF.

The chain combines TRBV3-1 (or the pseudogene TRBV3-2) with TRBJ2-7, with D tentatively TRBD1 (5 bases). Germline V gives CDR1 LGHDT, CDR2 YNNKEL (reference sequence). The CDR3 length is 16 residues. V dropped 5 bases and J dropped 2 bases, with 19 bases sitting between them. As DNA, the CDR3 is TGTGCCAGCAGCTGGGGCCGGGTTCTACGAGCCTACGAGCAGTACTTC. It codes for CASSWGRVLRAYEQYF.

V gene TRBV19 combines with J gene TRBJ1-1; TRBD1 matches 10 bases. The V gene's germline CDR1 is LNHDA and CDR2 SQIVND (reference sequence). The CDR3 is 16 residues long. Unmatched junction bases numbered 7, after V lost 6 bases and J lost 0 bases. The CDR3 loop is CASSPGQGLMNTEAFF. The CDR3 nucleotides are TGTGCCAGTAGCCCGGGACAGGGGCTAATGAACACTGAAGCTTTCTTT.

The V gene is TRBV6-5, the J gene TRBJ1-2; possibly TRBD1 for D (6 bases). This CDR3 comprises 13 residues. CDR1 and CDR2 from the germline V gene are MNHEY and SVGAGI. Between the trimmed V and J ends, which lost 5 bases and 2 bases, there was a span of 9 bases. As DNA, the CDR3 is TGTGCCAGCAGTCGTGACAGGAACTATGGCTACACCTTC. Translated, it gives CASSRDRNYGYTF.

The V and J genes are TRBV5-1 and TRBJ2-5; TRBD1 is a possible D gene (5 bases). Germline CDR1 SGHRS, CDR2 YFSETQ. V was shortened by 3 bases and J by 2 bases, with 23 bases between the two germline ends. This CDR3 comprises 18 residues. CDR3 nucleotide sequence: TGCGCCAGCAGCTCCCCCGCCCGACAGCCCTCCTTGCAAGAGACCCAGTACTTC. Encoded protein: CASSSPARQPSLQETQYF.

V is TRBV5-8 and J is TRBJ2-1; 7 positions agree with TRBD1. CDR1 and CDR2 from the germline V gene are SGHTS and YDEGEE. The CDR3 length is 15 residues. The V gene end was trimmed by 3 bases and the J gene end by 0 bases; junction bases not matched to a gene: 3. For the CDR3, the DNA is TGTGCCAGCAGCTCGGGACAGAGCTCCTACAATGAGCAGTTCTTC. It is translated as CASSSGQSSYNEQFF.

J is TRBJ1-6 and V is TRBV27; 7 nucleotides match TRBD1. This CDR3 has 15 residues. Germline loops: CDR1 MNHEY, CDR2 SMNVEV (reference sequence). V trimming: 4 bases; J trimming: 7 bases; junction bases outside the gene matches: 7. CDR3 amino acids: CASSSAGTDNSPLHF. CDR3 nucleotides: TGTGCCAGCAGTTCAGCCGGGACAGACAATTCACCCCTCCACTTT.